These 29 T cell receptor beta chains originate from one sample sequenced in a study of PD-1 blockade in classical Hodgkin lymphoma. Produced via immunoSEQ multiplex PCR; TCRdb's table is partial and in-frame only. Of tens of thousands of clones in the sample, approximately 71% were seen once. Indicated time point: cycle 4 day 1 (C4D1), after five to seven weeks of nivolumab. With no exception, relapse followed autologous stem cell transplantation in all patients, and brentuximab vedotin exposure varied. Here the sequenced sample was peripheral blood mononuclear cells (PBMCs), taken before the fourth cycle of nivolumab. Receptor source: a human donor with classical Hodgkin lymphoma.

The chain employs TRBV15 and TRBJ2-5, with D possibly matching TRBD2 (6 bases). CDR3 length: 14 amino acids. In germline, CDR1 is LNHNV, CDR2 YYDKDF (reference sequence). The V end lost 5 bases, the J end lost 4 bases, and 14 bases lay between the germline ends. The chain's CDR3 is CATSWAHGRETQYF. In DNA, the CDR3 is TGTGCCACCAGCTGGGCCCACGGGAGAGAGACCCAGTACTTC.

This chain uses TRBV25-1 with TRBJ2-5; possibly TRBD2 for D (7 bases). V was pared by 3 bases and J by 4 bases, with 15 bases between. CDR1 is MGHDK and CDR2 is SYGVNS in the germline V gene. The CDR3 covers 15 residues. The CDR3 loop reads CASSDVGGPGETQYF. The CDR3 nucleotides are TGTGCCAGCAGTGATGTGGGGGGGCCAGGAGAGACCCAGTACTTC. Filled out from reference TRBV25-1 and TRBJ2-5, the complete variable domain reads EADIYQTPRYLVIGTGKKITLECSQTMGHDKMYWYQQDPGMELHLIHYSYGVNSTEKGDLSSESTVSRIRTEHFPLTLESARPSHTSQYLCASSDVGGPGETQYFGPGTRLLVL.

This chain links TRBV4-3 with TRBJ2-5, with a weak D call TRBD1 (5 bases). Between the trimmed V and J ends, which lost 3 bases and 4 bases, there was a span of 21 bases. The germline gives CDR1 LGHNA, CDR2 YSLEER. The CDR3 loop spans 17 amino acids. CDR3 sequence reads: CASSHDINGAYGETQYF. CDR3 in DNA: TGCGCCAGCAGCCATGACATTAATGGGGCCTACGGAGAGACCCAGTACTTC.

In this sample, this clone turned up once. The chain joins TRBV7-6 to TRBJ2-1, with 10 bases matching TRBD2. Germline lookup yields CDR1 SGHVS and CDR2 FNYEAQ. The CDR3 covers 15 residues. V shed 4 bases, J shed 2 bases, and the junction held 2 bases outside the gene matches. The CDR3, as DNA: TGTGCCAGCAGCTCGAGCGGGGGGGCCTACAATGAGCAGTTCTTC. It is translated as CASSSSGGAYNEQFF.

This chain links TRBV7-9 with TRBJ2-3; 8 bases match TRBD1. V shed 5 bases and J 0 bases; nucleotides not matched to a gene: 7. From germline, CDR1 is SEHNR and CDR2 FQNEAQ (reference sequence). The CDR3 is 16 amino acids. The CDR3 DNA reads as TGTGCCAGCAGCCTGGACAGGGCCCTTAGCACAGATACGCAGTATTTT. Translation: CASSLDRALSTDTQYF.

The count of this clone is one. The rearrangement joins TRBV30 to TRBJ1-2; no definite D call. This CDR3 is 17 amino acids long. Germline-derived CDR1 and CDR2 are GTSNPN and SVGIG (reference sequence). The V and J ends lost 0 bases and 8 bases respectively, with 25 bases between them. The CDR3 DNA reads TGTGCCTGGAGTGTACTGGGATCCGAAGTGCTCTTGAAGGGCTACACCTTC. Its protein is CAWSVLGSEVLLKGYTF.

The CDR3 DNA is TGTGCCTGCAGAGGGACAGGGAGAAATCAGCCCCAGCATTTT. Translated, it gives CACRGTGRNQPQHF. The chain employs TRBV19 and TRBJ1-5; 9 bases are shared with TRBD1. V lost 11 bases, J lost 4 bases, and 9 bases stayed unmatched. The CDR3 extends over 14 amino acids. Germline CDR1 and CDR2: LNHDA and SQIVND (reference sequence).

This clone has just one count. V gene TRBV28 combines with J gene TRBJ2-7, with 8 nucleotides matching TRBD1. Germline assignment: CDR1 MDHEN and CDR2 SYDVKM. CDR3 length: 21 amino acids. After removal of 3 bases from V and 3 bases from J, the junction contained 25 bases not matched to a gene. CDR3 bases: TGTGCCAGCAGTTTGTACCTCCCCGGGACAGGTCAGGTTAGGGTAAACTACGAGCAGTACTTC. The encoded protein is CASSLYLPGTGQVRVNYEQYF. Full variable domain (remainder filled in from reference TRBV28 and TRBJ2-7): DVKVTQSSRYLVKRTGEKVFLECVQDMDHENMFWYRQDPGLGLRLIYFSYDVKMKEKGDIPEGYSVSREKKERFSLILESASTNQTSMYLCASSLYLPGTGQVRVNYEQYFGPGTRLTVT.

In this sample, this clone turned up a few times. V usage is TRBV5-5 and J usage is TRBJ2-7; 8 nucleotides line up with TRBD1. This CDR3 comprises 15 residues. The trim removed 3 bases at V and 1 base at J, leaving 6 bases unmatched. Germline CDR1 and CDR2: SGHKS and YYEKEE (reference sequence). CDR3 protein: CASSSAGQGSYEQYF. CDR3 nucleotides: TGTGCCAGCAGCTCCGCAGGACAGGGATCCTACGAGCAGTACTTC. Full variable domain (rest looked up from reference TRBV5-5 and TRBJ2-7): DAGVTQSPTHLIKTRGQQVTLRCSPISGHKSVSWYQQVLGQGPQFIFQYYEKEERGRGNFPDRFSARQFPNYSSELNVNALLLGDSALYLCASSSAGQGSYEQYFGPGTRLTVT.

The chain recombines TRBV19 with TRBJ2-1, with D perhaps matching TRBD1 (7 bases). CDR3 length: 17 amino acids. The germline gives CDR1 LNHDA, CDR2 SQIVND (reference sequence). Trimming cost V 6 bases and J 4 bases, with 22 bases left between them. This chain's CDR3 is CASSPQGDSQPYNEQFF. CDR3 sequence (DNA): TGTGCCAGTAGCCCCCAGGGGGACTCTCAACCATACAATGAGCAGTTCTTC.

V gene TRBV9 combines with J gene TRBJ2-1; weak D call: TRBD1 (6 bases). In germline, CDR1 is SGDLS, CDR2 YYNGEE. This CDR3 comprises 15 residues. The ends were cut back, 4 bases at V and 3 bases at J, with 14 bases in the middle. The CDR3 is CASSPAGAFYNEQFF. The CDR3 DNA sequence: TGTGCCAGCAGCCCCGCAGGGGCCTTCTACAATGAGCAGTTCTTC.

This clone was detected a few times. This chain connects TRBV7-9 to TRBJ1-1, with TRBD1 as a possible D gene (6 bases). The ends were cut back, 2 bases at V and 3 bases at J, with 10 bases in the middle. The CDR3 loop spans 14 amino acids. Germline-derived CDR1 and CDR2 are SEHNR and FQNEAQ (reference sequence). CDR3 nucleotide sequence: TGTGCCAGCAGCTTAACAGGGTCAGACACTGAAGCTTTCTTT. It specifies CASSLTGSDTEAFF.

The rearrangement uses TRBV4-2 and TRBJ2-1; TRBD2 might be the D (5 bases). CDR1 is LGHNA and CDR2 is YNFKEQ in the germline V gene. The germline V and J ends were trimmed by 4 bases and 4 bases, with 11 bases remaining between them. This CDR3 comprises 14 residues. The chain's CDR3 is CASSLRTDYNEQFF. The CDR3, as DNA: TGTGCCAGCAGCCTACGGACTGATTACAATGAGCAGTTCTTC.

CDR3 nucleotide sequence: TGTGCCAGCAGCTCCCCACGGGACAGAGGGGTCGGAGTAAAAACCGGGGAGCTGTTTTTT. This translates into CASSSPRDRGVGVKTGELFF. The chain is built from TRBV7-8 and TRBJ2-2; TRBD1 matches 7 bases. V shed 4 bases and J 5 bases; nucleotides not matched to a gene: 22. The CDR3 consists of 20 residues. CDR1 and CDR2 from the germline V gene are SGHVS and FQNEAQ.

This chain uses TRBV7-6 with TRBJ1-1; D perhaps matches TRBD1 (6 bases). Trimming shortened V by 5 bases and J by 4 bases, and 14 bases separated the two germline ends. Per germline, CDR1 SGHVS and CDR2 FNYEAQ. This CDR3 contains 14 residues. The CDR3 sequence is CASSKNRESTEAFF. The CDR3 DNA sequence: TGTGCCAGCAGCAAAAACAGGGAGAGCACTGAAGCTTTCTTT.

By frequency in the sample, this clone is medium-sized. The CDR3 DNA follows: TGTGCCAGCAGCTCAGGAGTTACAGACAATGAGCAGTTCTTC. Translation gives CASSSGVTDNEQFF. The V call is TRBV7-9, the J call TRBJ2-1; D is ambiguous. This CDR3 has 14 residues. Germline V gene sequence: CDR1 SEHNR, CDR2 FQNEAQ (reference sequence). Trimming shortened V by 4 bases and J by 5 bases, and 12 bases separated the two germline ends. Using reference TRBV7-9 and TRBJ2-1 for the parts outside the CDR3, the full variable domain is DTGVSQNPRHKITKRGQNVTFRCDPISEHNRLYWYRQTLGQGPEFLTYFQNEAQLEKSRLLSDRFSAERPKGSFSTLEIQRTEQGDSAMYLCASSSGVTDNEQFFGPGTRLTVL.

Only a few counts were recorded for this clone. V and J are TRBV7-9 and TRBJ1-1, with D perhaps matching TRBD1 (5 bases). Trimming left V 2 bases short and J 4 bases short, with 5 bases between. Germline V gene lookup returns CDR1 SEHNR and CDR2 FQNEAQ (reference sequence). The CDR3 contains 12 residues. The CDR3 nucleotides are TGTGCCAGCAGCTTAAGGGGCACTGAAGCTTTCTTT. This gives the protein CASSLRGTEAFF.

V gene TRBV9 combines with J gene TRBJ1-4; the match to TRBD1 covers 12 bases. Unmatched junction bases numbered 6, after V lost 1 base and J lost 5 bases. Germline values: CDR1 SGDLS, CDR2 YYNGEE. The CDR3 length is 17 residues. Written as DNA, the CDR3 is TGTGCCAGCAGCGTACAAGGGACAGGGGGCGTAAATGAAAAACTGTTTTTT. Protein sequence: CASSVQGTGGVNEKLFF.

The chain joins TRBV7-2 to TRBJ1-2, with no clear D. This CDR3 contains 14 residues. V was cut by 5 bases and J by 0 bases, with 10 bases left in between. Germline loops: CDR1 SGHTA, CDR2 FQGNSA. CDR3 region: CASSVDGSNYGYTF. Here the CDR3 DNA reads TGTGCCAGCAGCGTGGACGGCTCTAACTATGGCTACACCTTC.

This clone was observed a handful of times. V is TRBV19 and J is TRBJ1-1, with D perhaps matching TRBD1 (5 bases). The CDR3 length is 12 residues. Trimming stripped 9 bases from V and 3 bases from J, with 11 bases between. The germline V gene encodes CDR1 LNHDA and CDR2 SQIVND (reference sequence). The CDR3 DNA reads as TGTGCCAGCCGGTGGGGGGACACTGAAGCTTTCTTT. Amino acid sequence: CASRWGDTEAFF.

J is TRBJ2-7 and V is TRBV10-3, with a possible D match to TRBD1 (6 bases). The CDR3 spans 15 residues. Germline-derived CDR1 and CDR2 are ENHRY and SYGVKD. The V and J ends lost 3 bases and 2 bases respectively, with 14 bases between them. CDR3 DNA: TGTGCCATCAGTGACAGGAAGGGGGAGACCTACGAGCAGTACTTC. Translation: CAISDRKGETYEQYF.

The chain has TRBV7-2 and TRBJ2-3, with 11 positions matching TRBD2. This CDR3 is built from 15 residues. V lost 5 bases and J lost 1; bases outside the gene matches: 2. From germline, CDR1 is SGHTA and CDR2 FQGNSA. The CDR3 DNA reads as TGTGCCAGCAGCCTACTAGCGGGGGGCACAGATACGCAGTATTTT. The encoded protein is CASSLLAGGTDTQYF.

The sample holds one count of this clone. This chain links TRBV28 with TRBJ2-1, with 12 bases fitting TRBD2. The CDR3 spans 15 residues. The germline V gene encodes CDR1 MDHEN and CDR2 SYDVKM. V shed 6 bases and J 9 bases; nucleotides not matched to a gene: 9. CDR3: CASRVSSGGAGEQFF. The CDR3 DNA sequence: TGTGCCAGCAGGGTCTCTAGCGGGGGGGCTGGTGAGCAGTTCTTC.

The chain is built from TRBV4-3 and TRBJ1-2, with D perhaps TRBD1 (6 bases). The V end lost 4 bases, the J end lost 6 bases, and 24 bases lay between the germline ends. The CDR3 spans 17 residues. Looked up from germline, CDR1 is LGHNA and CDR2 is YSLEER. CDR3 sequence reads: CASSPGTYSGVADGYTF. In DNA, the CDR3 is TGCGCCAGCAGCCCAGGCACGTATTCAGGGGTCGCGGATGGCTACACCTTC.

The gene calls are TRBV6-1 and TRBJ2-7; maybe TRBD2 (6 bases). In germline, CDR1 is MNHNS, CDR2 SASEGT. The CDR3 contains 13 residues. V lost 4 bases, J lost 1 base, and 8 bases lay in between. The CDR3 DNA is TGTGCCAGCAGTGTGGAGGGGTCCTACGAGCAGTACTTC. This codes for CASSVEGSYEQYF.

V is TRBV16 and J is TRBJ2-1; D remains ambiguous. V was trimmed by 5 bases and J by 1 base, leaving 18 bases between them. The CDR3 runs to 17 residues. The germline V gene encodes CDR1 KGHSY and CDR2 FQNENV. The CDR3 region has the DNA TGTGCCAGCAGCTCTACCAACTTCCAGAATTCCTACAATGAGCAGTTCTTC. It is translated as CASSSTNFQNSYNEQFF. Together with reference TRBV16 and TRBJ2-1, the CDR3 gives the full variable domain: GEEVAQTPKHLVRGEGQKAKLYCAPIKGHSYVFWYQQVLKNEFKFLISFQNENVFDETGMPKERFSAKCLPNSPCSLEIQATKLEDSAVYFCASSSTNFQNSYNEQFFGPGTRLTVL.

This clone was recorded only once. The chain couples TRBV10-3 to TRBJ2-3; D not certain. The germline V gene encodes CDR1 ENHRY and CDR2 SYGVKD. The CDR3 totals 12 residues. Trimming stripped 2 bases from V and 4 bases from J, with 4 bases between. DNA of the CDR3: TGTGCCATCAGTGAGGGGGCAGATACGCAGTATTTT. This codes for CAISEGADTQYF.

The count of this clone is one. The gene calls are TRBV7-2 and TRBJ1-4, with TRBD1 matching over 7 bases. V shed 1 base and J 7 bases; nucleotides not matched to a gene: 9. Looked up from germline, CDR1 is SGHTA and CDR2 is FQGNSA. This CDR3 comprises 16 residues. The CDR3 reads CASSLVSTGNSEKLFF. The CDR3 DNA is TGTGCCAGCAGCTTAGTTTCGACAGGGAATAGTGAAAAACTGTTTTTT.

The chain recombines TRBV30 with TRBJ1-6; D is uncertain. CDR1 GTSNPN and CDR2 SVGIG come from the germline V gene (reference sequence). V was shortened by 4 bases and J by 14 bases, with 18 bases between the two germline ends. This CDR3 is built from 13 residues. Here the CDR3 reads CAWTEGGKWSLHF. CDR3 in DNA: TGTGCCTGGACGGAGGGAGGGAAATGGTCCCTCCACTTT.